A single sample gave rise to the 14 T cell receptor beta chains below, sequenced in a study of blood T cell repertoires in COVID-19. Profiled with immunoSEQ multiplex PCR; TCRdb holds only in-frame clones, not every one. The sample has about 150,000 clones; roughly 89% are singletons. Material: peripheral blood. The receptors were sampled from a human donor in a cohort sampled during active COVID-19.

The chain links TRBV29-1 to TRBJ2-3; 10 nucleotides line up with TRBD2. The length of the CDR3 is 14 residues. The germline V gene has CDR1 SQVTM and CDR2 ANQGSEA. The ends lost 4 bases at V and 3 bases at J; junction bases unmatched: 4. The CDR3 nucleotides read TGCAGCGTTGTTATTAGCGGGGGGACAGATACGCAGTATTTT. Protein product: CSVVISGGTDTQYF.

The chain carries TRBV19 and TRBJ1-5; no firm D call. CDR3 length: 14 residues. Per germline, CDR1 LNHDA and CDR2 SQIVND (reference sequence). V lost 1 base to trimming and J lost 0 bases, with 4 bases between them. CDR3 nucleotides: TGTGCCAGTAGTATAGTCGGTAGCAATCAGCCCCAGCATTTT. Translated, it gives CASSIVGSNQPQHF. Complete variable domain (other parts from reference TRBV19 and TRBJ1-5): DGGITQSPKYLFRKEGQNVTLSCEQNLNHDAMYWYRQDPGQGLRLIYYSQIVNDFQKGDIAEGYSVSREKKESFPLTVTSAQKNPTAFYLCASSIVGSNQPQHFGDGTRLSIL.

V gene TRBV6-1 combines with J gene TRBJ2-1, with D maybe TRBD2 (5 bases). Deletions cut 3 bases from V and 9 bases from J, with 9 bases between. Germline V gene sequence: CDR1 MNHNS, CDR2 SASEGT. This CDR3 contains 12 residues. CDR3 sequence reads: CASSDRLFEQFF. CDR3 DNA: TGTGCCAGCAGTGATCGACTATTTGAGCAGTTCTTC.

The rearrangement links TRBV2 to TRBJ2-5; TRBD1 matches 8 bases. The CDR3 length is 13 residues. The germline V gene encodes CDR1 SNHLY and CDR2 FYNNEI. Trimming at V came to 6 bases and at J to 5 bases, leaving 5 bases not matched to a gene. CDR3 sequence (DNA): TGTGCCAGCAGACGGACAGGGCTTGAGACCCAGTACTTC. It codes for CASRRTGLETQYF.

DNA of the CDR3: TGTGCCGCTCTGGACAGATACTCCTACGAGCAGTACTTC. It encodes CAALDRYSYEQYF. This chain connects TRBV6-5 to TRBJ2-7, with D tentatively TRBD1 (6 bases). The V and J ends lost 11 bases and 0 bases respectively, with 14 bases between them. The CDR3 spans 13 residues. Germline V lookup: CDR1 MNHEY, CDR2 SVGAGI.

This clone was seen a single time. V and J are TRBV21-1 and TRBJ2-7; the D call TRBD1 from the table was never checked on the DNA. TRBV21-1 is termed a pseudogene. The CDR3 length is 15 residues. CDR3 nucleotide sequence: TGTGCCAGCAGCACGACCGGGACAGCATCCTACGAGCAGTACTTC. Translated, it gives CASSTTGTASYEQYF.

The rearrangement links TRBV7-9 to TRBJ1-5; possibly TRBD1 for D (5 bases). Germline loops: CDR1 SEHNR, CDR2 FQNEAQ (reference sequence). Trimming stripped 1 base from V and 8 bases from J, with 15 bases between. CDR3 length: 15 amino acids. The CDR3, as DNA: TGTGCCAGCAGCTTAGGAAGGGGCCCACCTGAGCCCCAGCATTTT. Encoded protein: CASSLGRGPPEPQHF.

This rearrangement joins TRBV7-3 to TRBJ1-3; 7 bases are shared with TRBD1. From germline, CDR1 is SGHTA and CDR2 FQGTGA. The trim removed 3 bases at V and 4 bases at J, leaving 3 bases unmatched. This CDR3 comprises 14 residues. The CDR3 coding sequence is TGTGCCAGCAGCTTCGGGACAGCGGGAAACACCATATATTTT. This sequence encodes CASSFGTAGNTIYF.

This chain joins TRBV7-6 and TRBJ2-7; 8 nucleotides line up with TRBD2. J was trimmed by 5 bases and V by 5 bases; bases with no gene match: 5. The CDR3 is 13 amino acids. The germline gives CDR1 SGHVS, CDR2 FNYEAQ. In DNA form, the CDR3 reads TGTGCCAGCAGCAAAGGGACTAGAAACGAGCAGTACTTC. The encoded protein is CASSKGTRNEQYF.

This CDR3 is CASSFGLRQYNEQFF. DNA for the CDR3: TGTGCCAGCAGCTTTGGGCTTCGCCAATACAATGAGCAGTTCTTC. The V gene is TRBV7-2, the J gene TRBJ2-1; D remains ambiguous. Germline lookup yields CDR1 SGHTA and CDR2 FQGNSA. CDR3 size: 15 residues. With 3 bases removed from V and 4 bases from J, the gap between germline ends came to 13 bases.

The chain carries TRBV20-1 and TRBJ1-4; 10 nucleotides align to TRBD1. V was pared by 3 bases and J by 3 bases, with 4 bases of the junction left unmatched. CDR1 is DFQATT, CDR2 SNEGSKA, per germline (reference sequence). The CDR3 loop spans 15 amino acids. The CDR3 here is CSASWDRGPNEKLFF. CDR3 coding DNA: TGCAGTGCTAGTTGGGACAGGGGACCTAATGAAAAACTGTTTTTT.

This clone was seen only once. The chain combines TRBV19 with TRBJ2-7, with 9 bases fitting TRBD1. Germline values: CDR1 LNHDA, CDR2 SQIVND (reference sequence). After removal of 2 bases from V and 3 bases from J, the junction contained 8 bases not matched to a gene. The CDR3 consists of 16 residues. This chain's CDR3 is CASSIMMTGGNYEQYF. The CDR3 nucleotides are TGTGCCAGTAGTATAATGATGACAGGGGGTAACTACGAGCAGTACTTC.

In its sample, this clone was seen a few times. The chain recombines TRBV30 with TRBJ2-7, with 8 bases aligning to TRBD2. This CDR3 is built from 15 residues. Unmatched junction bases numbered 9, after V lost 1 base and J lost 4 bases. Germline V lookup: CDR1 GTSNPN, CDR2 SVGIG (reference sequence). The CDR3 protein is CAWSGRGGAVYEQYF. CDR3 DNA sequence: TGTGCCTGGAGTGGCCGGGGGGGGGCGGTTTACGAGCAGTACTTC.

V usage is TRBV21-1 and J usage is TRBJ2-7; TRBD2 is the table's D call, not checked against the DNA. TRBV21-1 is classified as a pseudogene. The CDR3 is 22 residues long. As DNA, the CDR3 is TGTGCCAGCAGCAAAGCGGGTTGGACAGGGACCGGCCGACTAGCGGGAGATTACGAGCAGTACTTC. Translated: CASSKAGWTGTGRLAGDYEQYF.